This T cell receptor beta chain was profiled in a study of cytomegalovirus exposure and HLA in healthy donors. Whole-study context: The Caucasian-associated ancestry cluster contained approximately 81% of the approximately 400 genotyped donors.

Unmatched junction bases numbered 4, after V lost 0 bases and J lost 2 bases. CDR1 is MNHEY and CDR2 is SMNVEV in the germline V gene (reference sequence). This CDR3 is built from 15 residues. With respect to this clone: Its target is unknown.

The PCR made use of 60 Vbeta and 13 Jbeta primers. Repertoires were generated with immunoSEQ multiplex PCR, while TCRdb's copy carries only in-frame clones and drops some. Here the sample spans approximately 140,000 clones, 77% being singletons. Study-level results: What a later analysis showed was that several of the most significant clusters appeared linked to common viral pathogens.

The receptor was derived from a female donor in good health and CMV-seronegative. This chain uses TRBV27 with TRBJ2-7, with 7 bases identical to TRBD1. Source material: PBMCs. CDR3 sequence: CASSLSPGGAYEQYF. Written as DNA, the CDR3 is TGTGCCAGCAGTTTATCGCCAGGGGGAGCCTACGAGCAGTACTTC.